The 2 T cell receptor beta chains listed next were all sequenced from one sample in a study of blood T cells in healthy people across ages. A second PCR, run for roughly 7 to 12 cycles, used a sample-barcoded 5' primer plus a J-beta primer mix. TCRdb re-derived calls from the 5' RACE reads in MiXCR, one entry per CDR3 protein. The repertoire holds about 1.6 million distinct CDR3 sequences, 34% seen once, with about 10% in the top ten. Sequenced sample: blood. The receptors were sampled from a woman under 40 in good health.

This chain uses TRBV6-6 with TRBJ1-2; D not resolved. Trimming left V 5 bases short and J 3 bases short, with 13 bases between. The length of the CDR3 is 14 residues. Germline V gene sequence: CDR1 MNHNY, CDR2 SVGAGI (reference sequence). DNA of the CDR3: TGTGCCAGCAGTACCTCTACACGGGACTATGGCTACACCTTC. Encoded protein: CASSTSTRDYGYTF.

V and J are TRBV2 and TRBJ2-2; possible D gene TRBD2, 6 bases. Germline V gives CDR1 SNHLY, CDR2 FYNNEI. The CDR3 has 12 residues. Trimming stripped 6 bases from V and 11 bases from J, with 13 bases between. Here the CDR3 reads CASRASAGELFF. The CDR3 DNA reads as TGTGCCAGCAGGGCCTCTGCGGGAGAGCTGTTTTTT.